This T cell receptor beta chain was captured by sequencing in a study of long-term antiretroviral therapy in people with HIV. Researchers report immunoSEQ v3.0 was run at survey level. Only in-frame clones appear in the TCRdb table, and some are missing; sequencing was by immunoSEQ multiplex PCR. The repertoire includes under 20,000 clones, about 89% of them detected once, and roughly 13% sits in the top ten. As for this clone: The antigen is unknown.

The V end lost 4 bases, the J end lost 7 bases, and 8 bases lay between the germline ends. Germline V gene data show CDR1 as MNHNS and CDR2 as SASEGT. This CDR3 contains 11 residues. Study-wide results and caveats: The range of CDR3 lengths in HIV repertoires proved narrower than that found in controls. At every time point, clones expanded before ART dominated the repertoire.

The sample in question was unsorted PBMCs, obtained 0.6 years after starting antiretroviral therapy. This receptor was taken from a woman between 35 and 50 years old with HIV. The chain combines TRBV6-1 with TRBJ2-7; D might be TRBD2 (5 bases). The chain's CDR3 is CASSVGKEQYF. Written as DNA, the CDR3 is TGTGCCAGCAGTGTCGGGAAGGAGCAGTACTTC.